This T cell receptor (beta chain) was captured by sequencing in a study of beta chain features in type 1 diabetes. Study-wide results and caveats: Diminished insertions and augmented deletions at VDJ junctions characterized type 1 diabetes patients. All four CD4+ subsets from Type 1 diabetes patients carried moderately but significantly shorter TCRB CDR3s. The similarity of naive, central memory and Treg TCRB repertoires appeared greater among patients than among healthy donors.

This clone turned up a few times. No antigen is known for it. This CDR3 region has 14 residues. The ends lost 5 bases at V and 0 bases at J; junction bases unmatched: 0. Germline CDR1 reads SGHTA; CDR2 reads FQGTGA. The entirety of the isolated RNA underwent reverse transcription, so expressed TCRB transcripts were sequenced. Naive, central memory and regulatory T cell samples yielded about 3.9 million reads on average. Clones were read by immunoSEQ multiplex PCR, and TCRdb kept only the in-frame ones, dropping some. The repertoire has hundreds of thousands of clones, roughly an eighth of them found once; the top ten carry around 0.022%.

This chain links TRBV7-3 with TRBJ2-3, with TRBD2 matching 9 bases. Source material: naive CD4+ T cells from blood. The receptor comes from a young man with type 1 diabetes. The DNA for the CDR3 is TGTGCCAGCAGCCTAGCGGGGAGCACAGATACGCAGTATTTT. This gives the protein CASSLAGSTDTQYF.